This TCR beta chain came from a study of STAT3 mutations in large granular lymphocyte leukemia. Study context: More than half of T-LGLL patients received immunosuppressive therapy.

Overall study findings and caveats: At least one immunodominant TCR beta clonotype appeared in every T-cell large granular lymphocyte leukemia patient. Suggested: STAT3 mutation was not the ancestral event for these clonal expansions.

There are 11 residues in the CDR3. Germline values: CDR1 LGHNT, CDR2 FRNRAP. Regarding this clone: Its antigen is undetermined. At one end the junction does not follow the germline gene, possibly because of a read error.

Sequencing was performed with immunoSEQ multiplex PCR; in TCRdb, only in-frame clones are kept and a portion is missing. The sample comprises more than 7,000 clones, roughly 91% of which are singletons, and approximately 75% rests with the top ten. Sequences were obtained from peripheral blood mononuclear cells. This clonotype originated in a man older than 75 with T-cell large granular lymphocyte leukemia. Some clones in this sample may be carry-over from other donors' samples. V gene TRBV12-5 combines with J gene TRBJ2-3; no definite D call. CDR3: CASAREDMQYF. CDR3 bases: TGTGCTAGTGCTCGTGAGGATATGCAGTATTTT.